This T cell receptor (beta chain) emerged from a study of cytomegalovirus exposure and HLA in healthy donors. Study background: Tens of millions of unique TCRs from HLA-typed donors made up an early data release.

V was shortened by 0 bases and J by 0 bases, with 9 bases between the two germline ends. CDR3 size: 15 residues. In germline, CDR1 is SGHNT, CDR2 YYREEE (reference sequence). Vbeta (60) and Jbeta (13) primers were used in the PCR. Under the authors' procedure: Later, tens of millions of unique TCR beta chains were counted in an analysis, and roughly 11 million of them were shared. Clones were read by immunoSEQ multiplex PCR, and TCRdb kept only the in-frame ones, dropping some. V and J calls and clone size follow that table, whereas D and trimming were derived from the DNA. The sample holds around 200,000 clones, around 86% seen once.

The clonotype comes from a man aged 40-49 years in good health and CMV-seropositive. V and J are TRBV5-4 and TRBJ1-2; perhaps TRBD1 as D (6 bases). Source material: PBMCs. In DNA form, the CDR3 reads TGTGCCAGCAGCTTGGCCTCAGGGGCTAACTATGGCTACACCTTC. This sequence encodes CASSLASGANYGYTF.